This T cell receptor (beta chain) is from a study of blood T cell repertoires in COVID-19. Across the study: Whether acute or convalescent, the COVID-19 samples came from the United States, Italy and Spain.

This clone was recorded once. Original analysis: Researchers report that nucleated cell counts were estimated from reference gene primer amplification. Sequencing used immunoSEQ multiplex PCR; TCRdb keeps in-frame clones, though not all of them. Clone size and the V and J calls come from that table; the DNA yielded D and trimming. The sample lists under 250,000 clones, approximately 90% occurring once. Germline V gene sequence: CDR1 ENHRY, CDR2 SYGVKD. The CDR3 covers 14 residues. Germline trimming cut 6 bases from V and 7 bases from J; bases unmatched to any gene: 10. The chain has TRBV10-3 and TRBJ1-1, with 8 bases lining up with TRBD1. Sequenced material: peripheral blood. This clonotype was sampled from a man aged 30-40 years with acute or convalescent COVID-19. CDR3 coding DNA: TGTGCCATCAGAAACCAGGGGGCCGGGGGTGAAGCTTTCTTT. Protein product: CAIRNQGAGGEAFF.